This TCR beta chain is from a study of blood T cell repertoires in COVID-19. Whole-study context: COVID-19 samples, acute and convalescent, were from the United States, Italy and Spain. PBMCs, B-cell-depleted T cells, or T cells provided the cDNA or gDNA that made up the material.

Some clones are missing from TCRdb's copy, which holds only in-frame ones; the method was immunoSEQ multiplex PCR. The table has tens of thousands of clones, over 80% seen once. Germline V gene sequence: CDR1 MNHEY, CDR2 SVGEGT. The CDR3 sequence is 14 residues long. V lost 4 bases to trimming and J lost 4 bases, with 13 bases between them. This clone is a singleton in its sample. V usage is TRBV6-2 or TRBV6-3 and J usage is TRBJ1-1, with D possibly TRBD1 on 5 matching bases. Sequencing was done on a sample of peripheral blood. This sequence originates from a man aged 50 or older with acute or convalescent COVID-19. The CDR3 protein is CASSSGRPATEAFF. The DNA of the CDR3 is TGTGCCAGCAGTTCAGGGCGCCCGGCCACTGAAGCTTTCTTT.